The clone carrying this T cell receptor beta chain was counted a single time. Its antigen remains unknown. PCR employed 60 Vbeta and 13 Jbeta primers. Some clones are missing from TCRdb's copy, which holds only in-frame ones; the method was immunoSEQ multiplex PCR. The sample has some 200,000 clones, roughly 84% seen once. This sample is part of a study of cytomegalovirus exposure and HLA in healthy donors. Healthy bone marrow donors formed the donor group. With 5 bases clipped from V and 5 bases from J, the junction kept 4 bases outside the gene matches. Per the germline V gene, CDR1 is SQVTM and CDR2 is ANQGSEA. The CDR3 is made up of 14 amino acids. Broader study findings: 150 or so TCR beta chains were listed as cytomegalovirus-associated. A prior analysis recorded that most TCR beta V segments were productive about 87% or about 30% of the time.

The sequence was obtained from a boy between 2 and 10 years old in good health and CMV-seronegative. V usage is TRBV29-1 and J usage is TRBJ2-1; 12 bases are a match to TRBD2. The specimen was PBMCs. The DNA of the CDR3 is TGCAGCGTTTCCCTAGCGGGGGGGGACAATGAGCAGTTCTTC. Protein sequence: CSVSLAGGDNEQFF.